This is a list of T cell receptor beta chains from one sample in a study of chemoradiotherapy in HPV16-positive cancers. The protocol was immunoSEQ multiplex PCR, while the TCRdb copy is restricted to in-frame clones and leaves out a portion. The profile shows around 930 clones, more than 75% of them singletons. The specimen comprised tumor tissue, sampled from a patient who underwent chemoradiotherapy. These receptor sequences come from a human donor with HPV-associated anogenital cancer. Both conserved end residues are part of each CDR3. Each record gives: J gene, D gene, CDR3 length, clone size, V gene, CDR3 DNA, CDR3 protein. The D gene is left open where the match is weak. Rows may omit the clone size; those that give it use once, few, many or a size class.

TRBJ2-1	NA	11	NA	TRBV5-5	TGTGCCAGCAGCTTAAACAATGAGCAGTTCTTC	CASSLNNEQFF
TRBJ1-2	TRBD1	14	NA	TRBV30	TGTGCCTGGAGAACATTCGACGGGACAGGTGACTACACCTTC	CAWRTFDGTGDYTF
TRBJ1-4	NA	15	once	TRBV5-1	TGCGCCAGCAGCCGGGACGGCTCAACTAATGAAAAACTGTTTTTT	CASSRDGSTNEKLFF
TRBJ2-1	TRBD2	15	NA	TRBV18	TGTGCCAGCTCACCAGGGAGCGGGGGCTACAATGAGCAGTTCTTC	CASSPGSGGYNEQFF
TRBJ1-2	NA	16	NA	TRBV6-6	TGTGCCAGCAGTTACTCCTCGGGGGGGCAGGACTATGGCTACACCTTC	CASSYSSGGQDYGYTF
TRBJ1-6	TRBD1	16	once	TRBV5-4	TGTGCCAGCAGCCTGACAGGGCGCCTCTATAATTCACCCCTCCACTTT	CASSLTGRLYNSPLHF
TRBJ2-3	TRBD1	17	NA	TRBV5-8	TGTGCCAGCAGCTTGGATTGGGACAGGGATAGCACAGATACGCAGTATTTT	CASSLDWDRDSTDTQYF
TRBJ1-3	NA	17	NA	TRBV4-2	TGTGCCAGCAGCCAAGGCGGTCAGGGGCAGGGTGGAAACACCATATATTTT	CASSQGGQGQGGNTIYF
TRBJ1-1	NA	12	few	TRBV5-3	TGTGCCAGAAGCTTGTTCAACACTGAAGCTTTCTTT	CARSLFNTEAFF
TRBJ1-5	NA	15	NA	TRBV5-1	TGCGCCAGCAGCTCTGGGGTTGGTAGCAATCAGCCCCAGCATTTT	CASSSGVGSNQPQHF
TRBJ1-2	NA	16	NA	TRBV4-1	TGCGCCAGCAGCCAAGATCACGTCTGGAGGGGCTATGGCTACACCTTC	CASSQDHVWRGYGYTF
TRBJ2-2	NA	16	NA	TRBV11-2	TGTGCCAGCAGCTTAGTGTGGGGTAGGAACCCCGGGGAGCTGTTTTTT	CASSLVWGRNPGELFF
TRBJ2-2	TRBD2	15	NA	TRBV19	TGTGCCAGTAGACGCGGGGGTCCCCACACCGGGGAGCTGTTTTTT	CASRRGGPHTGELFF
TRBJ2-7	NA	14	few	TRBV7-2	TGTGCCAGCAGCTTCACGGGACACAAAGACGAGCAGTACTTC	CASSFTGHKDEQYF
TRBJ1-2	TRBD1	13	few	TRBV6-4	TGTGCCAGCCGGGGACAGGGAGACTATGGCTACACCTTC	CASRGQGDYGYTF
TRBJ2-1	NA	15	NA	TRBV4-1	TGCGCCAGCAGCCAAGGGCTGTCCTCCTACAATGAGCAGTTCTTC	CASSQGLSSYNEQFF
TRBJ2-3	NA	15	NA	TRBV7-3	TGTGCCAGCAGCCTACCCTCAAAGGAGCCAGATACGCAGTATTTT	CASSLPSKEPDTQYF
TRBJ2-7	NA	12	NA	TRBV14	TGTGCCAGCAGCCAAGGGACCTACGAGCAGTACTTC	CASSQGTYEQYF